This TCR beta chain was obtained from a study of blood T cell repertoires in COVID-19. Study overall: Some COVID-19 samples were acute and others convalescent; all came from the United States, Italy and Spain. T cells, B-cell-depleted T cells, or PBMCs supplied cDNA or gDNA.

Profiled with immunoSEQ multiplex PCR; TCRdb holds only in-frame clones, not every one. The profile shows 250,000 or so clones, around 90% of them singletons. The receptor's source is a woman in her twenties or thirties with acute or convalescent COVID-19. The sequenced sample consisted of peripheral blood.

The CDR3, as DNA: TGTGCCACCAGCAGAGAGGCCGGGAGCACAGATACGCAGTATTTT. It codes for CATSREAGSTDTQYF. The gene calls are TRBV15 and TRBJ2-3; no firm D call. CDR3 length: 15 amino acids. The V and J ends lost 0 bases and 0 bases respectively, with 7 bases between them. CDR1 is LNHNV, CDR2 YYDKDF, per germline (reference sequence).